This T cell receptor (beta chain) was recovered during a study of T cells in Graves' hyperthyroidism and ophthalmopathy. On the study more broadly: Peripheral blood was taken when the disease was first diagnosed, before any treatment began.

TCR beta CDR3 sequences were amplified from RNA transcripts. The study used the HTBI primer set for a first-round RT-PCR of the TCR CDR3. Each CDR3 protein is one row after TCRdb ran MiXCR on the multiplex PCR reads. Of under 450,000 distinct CDR3 sequences in the sample, 15% to 19% are singletons; the top ten hold 13% to 15%. Germline CDR1 is SQVTM and CDR2 is ANQGSEA. V was cut by 3 bases and J by 8 bases, with 7 bases left in between. The CDR3 runs to 10 residues. If no ophthalmopathy progression occurred within 18 months, Graves' hyperthyroidism was stable. Sequencing was performed on blood. J is TRBJ1-2 and V is TRBV29-1, with D unresolved. This sequence was found in a young woman with Graves' hyperthyroidism. CDR3 in amino acids: CSVDGDGYTF. CDR3 DNA: TGCAGCGTTGACGGCGACGGCTACACCTTC.